One sample yielded the 11 T cell receptor beta chains listed below, sequenced in a study of T cells after yellow fever vaccination. One entry per CDR3 protein results from TCRdb running MiXCR on the 5' RACE reads. The repertoire consists of some 300,000 distinct CDR3 sequences, with roughly 8.7% occurring once and the leading ten covering around 3.3%. The sequences come from CD4+ T cells sorted from PBMCs, collected 5 days after the yellow fever booster vaccination. Receptors were obtained from a man aged 18 to 30 who received the YFV17D yellow fever vaccine.

The CDR3 reads CASSSGTSGVTGELFF. The DNA of the CDR3 is TGCGCCAGCAGTTCAGGGACTAGCGGGGTAACCGGGGAGCTGTTTTTT. V and J are TRBV5-1 and TRBJ2-2; 13 nucleotides line up with TRBD2. The V gene's germline CDR1 is SGHRS and CDR2 YFSETQ. The CDR3 runs to 16 residues. Trimming cost V 5 bases and J 5 bases; bases outside gene matches: 6.

This clonotype was counted between two and nine times. CDR3 bases: TGTGCCAGCAGCGTAACAGCGGGGACCACCTCTAGCACAGATACGCAGTATTTT. Protein sequence: CASSVTAGTTSSTDTQYF. The V and J genes are TRBV9 and TRBJ2-3; 7 positions agree with TRBD2. The germline gives CDR1 SGDLS, CDR2 YYNGEE. Trimming at V came to 1 base and at J to 0 bases, leaving 11 bases not matched to a gene. This CDR3 has 18 residues.

The CDR3 spells CASRAGAYEQYF. The CDR3 DNA reads TGCGCCAGCCGAGCGGGGGCATACGAGCAGTACTTC. This chain uses TRBV5-1 with TRBJ2-7, with 8 bases matching TRBD2. The CDR3 has 12 residues. Germline values: CDR1 SGHRS, CDR2 YFSETQ. Trimming at V came to 7 bases and at J to 4 bases, leaving 4 bases not matched to a gene.

A few counts support this clonotype. Here the CDR3 DNA reads TGTGCCAGCAGTTACTCGATACGGGACTCTGGAAACACCATATATTTT. Translation: CASSYSIRDSGNTIYF. V gene TRBV6-5 combines with J gene TRBJ1-3; D call uncertain. CDR1 MNHEY and CDR2 SVGAGI come from the germline V gene. The V and J ends lost 0 bases and 0 bases respectively, with 9 bases between them. The CDR3 consists of 16 residues.

This sequence joins TRBV29-1 and TRBJ1-2, with D perhaps matching TRBD1 (5 bases). The V end was cut by 4 bases, the J end by 8 bases, with 5 bases between. The CDR3 runs 9 residues. Germline CDR1 reads SQVTM; CDR2 reads ANQGSEA. The CDR3 DNA follows: TGCAGCGTTGGGGGGGGCTACACCTTC. Its protein product is CSVGGGYTF. The entire variable domain, with the rest obtained from reference TRBV29-1 and TRBJ1-2, is as follows: SAVISQKPSRDICQRGTSLTIQCQVDSQVTMMFWYRQQPGQSLTLIATANQGSEATYESGFVIDKFPISRPNLTFSTLTVSNMSPEDSSIYLCSVGGGYTFGSGTRLTVV.

This clonotype has only a few counts. This chain uses TRBV2 with TRBJ1-1; D is perhaps TRBD1 (6 bases). V was clipped by 5 bases and J by 3 bases, with 16 bases between them. Germline loops: CDR1 SNHLY, CDR2 FYNNEI. The length of the CDR3 is 15 residues. This CDR3 reads CASSPFQGTYTEAFF. In nucleotides, the CDR3 is TGTGCCAGCAGTCCATTTCAGGGGACATACACTGAAGCTTTCTTT.

V and J are TRBV23-1 and TRBJ2-5; unclear D gene. TRBV23-1 is marked as an open reading frame, function uncertain. CDR3 size: 15 residues. The V end lost 2 bases, the J end lost 3 bases, and 13 bases lay between the germline ends. The CDR3 loop is CASSQTRGSKETQYF. For the CDR3, the DNA is TGCGCCAGCAGTCAAACCCGTGGTAGCAAAGAGACCCAGTACTTC.

The V gene is TRBV5-5, the J gene TRBJ2-7; 7 bases line up with TRBD2. Germline V gene data show CDR1 as SGHKS and CDR2 as YYEKEE (reference sequence). The CDR3 is made up of 13 amino acids. V dropped 4 bases and J dropped 10; count of bases not matched to a gene: 11. The CDR3 DNA reads TGTGCCAGCAGCATCGGCGAAGGACTAGTACAGTACGTC. Its protein product is CASSIGEGLVQYV.

This clonotype appeared once. This chain links TRBV6-1 with TRBJ1-5; maybe TRBD1 (6 bases). V dropped 0 bases and J dropped 7 bases, with 16 bases sitting between them. The length of the CDR3 is 16 residues. Germline V gene sequence: CDR1 MNHNS, CDR2 SASEGT. DNA of the CDR3: TGTGCCAGCAGTGAAGCGCTTCCGGGGGGCGGGCAGCCCCAGCATTTT. Protein product: CASSEALPGGGQPQHF.

At least ten counts were recorded for this clonotype. The chain uses TRBV6-1 and TRBJ2-7, with D perhaps TRBD1 (5 bases). V lost 5 bases and J 1 base, leaving 9 bases between the germline ends. This CDR3 is 13 amino acids long. Germline V gives CDR1 MNHNS, CDR2 SASEGT. This CDR3 reads CASSPGKSYEQYF. CDR3 sequence (DNA): TGTGCCAGCAGTCCAGGGAAATCCTACGAGCAGTACTTC.

This clonotype has at least ten counts. This chain uses TRBV7-9 with TRBJ2-1; maybe TRBD2 (5 bases). CDR3 length: 16 amino acids. V lost 1 base, J lost 0 bases, and 10 bases lay in between. CDR1 and CDR2 (germline): SEHNR, FQNEAQ (reference sequence). CDR3 amino acids: CASSLDRGSSYNEQFF. The CDR3 coding sequence is TGTGCCAGCAGCTTAGACCGGGGTAGCTCCTACAATGAGCAGTTCTTC.